This is a list of T cell receptor beta chains from one sample in a study of circulating CD8 cells and anti-PD-1 response in melanoma. Each CDR3 protein gets one entry after TCRdb re-called the reads with MiXCR. This sample has several hundred distinct CDR3 sequences, with approximately 7% found just once. The sequences come from CD8+ T cells from PBMCs, collected at baseline or after one month of anti-PD-1 therapy (not recorded which). The receptors derive from a human donor with melanoma. The conserved cysteine and the conserved F or W are not part of the CDR3 here. A D gene is named only where the DNA matches it firmly. Clone size, where shown, is once, few, many, or a class for clones that have expanded.

clone size,CDR3 length,D gene,J gene,V gene,CDR3 protein
medium-sized,13,.,TRBJ2-2,TRBV28,ASSFIGGRGGELF
large,13,.,TRBJ2-1,TRBV27,ASSPLRCGFGEQF
medium-sized,11,.,TRBJ2-5,TRBV10-3,AITSGRSETQY
large,13,TRBD1,TRBJ2-3,TRBV24-1,ATSDQGTGLDTQY
medium-sized,17,TRBD2,TRBJ2-1,TRBV19,ASSARTSGSVSSYNEQF
large,12,.,TRBJ1-5,TRBV14,ASSQGQGGQPQH
few,9,.,TRBJ2-7,TRBV20-1,SAREGYEQY
hyperexpanded,14,.,TRBJ1-5,TRBV2,ASESRPVYSNQPQH
medium-sized,12,.,TRBJ2-7,TRBV4-3,ASSQDQRGYEQY
medium-sized,11,.,TRBJ1-5,TRBV6-1,ASSPGGVQPQH
large,13,TRBD1,TRBJ1-5,TRBV9,ASSKTGGSNQPQH
.,13,.,TRBJ2-2,TRBV28,VSSLVGVNTGELF
hyperexpanded,17,TRBD1,TRBJ2-2,TRBV24-1,ATSSIGTGTMTNTGELF
medium-sized,9,.,TRBJ2-7,TRBV4-1,ASALGNEQY
medium-sized,12,.,TRBJ1-2,TRBV4-1,ASSQDWSDYGYT
large,12,TRBD2,TRBJ2-7,TRBV28,ASFTWGGSYEQY
medium-sized,13,.,TRBJ1-4,TRBV7-8,ASSLGGIANEKLF
medium-sized,12,.,TRBJ2-1,TRBV9,ASGGFNRNNEQF